Shown below are 10 T cell receptor beta chains from a single sample sequenced in a study of Ad26.COV2.S vaccination and SARS-CoV-2 variants. Assay used: immunoSEQ multiplex PCR; TCRdb lists only in-frame clones, some missing. The sample has over 300,000 clones; roughly four fifths are singletons. Treatment indicated: roughly 18 received Ad26.COV2.S at low or high dose, single or two shots; about five received placebo; per-sample allocation not given. Day 63 after the first injection of vaccine or placebo was the sampling time. This material consisted of peripheral blood, taken in a trial of Ad26.COV2.S vaccine versus placebo. All receptors derive from a person between 18 and 65 years old who received the Ad26.COV2.S COVID-19 vaccine or a placebo.

The chain couples TRBV4-1 to TRBJ2-5, with D perhaps matching TRBD1 or TRBD2 (6 bases each). Germline values: CDR1 MGHRA, CDR2 YSYEKL. The ends were cut back, 4 bases at V and 4 bases at J, with 22 bases in the middle. This CDR3 comprises 17 residues. The CDR3: CASSPGRGLGKRETQYF. The CDR3 bases are TGCGCCAGCAGCCCCGGACGGGGGCTGGGGAAGCGAGAGACCCAGTACTTC.

The chain recombines TRBV3-1 (or the pseudogene TRBV3-2) with TRBJ2-2; D might be TRBD2 (5 bases). The V gene's germline CDR1 is LGHDT and CDR2 YNNKEL (reference sequence). Deletions cut 1 base from V and 4 bases from J, with 7 bases between. CDR3 length: 14 residues. CDR3 loop: CASSQVSGTGELFF. The CDR3 coding sequence is TGTGCCAGCAGCCAAGTGAGCGGCACCGGGGAGCTGTTTTTT.

This chain links TRBV19 with TRBJ1-6; no firm D call. V lost 3 bases and J 8 bases, leaving 20 bases between the germline ends. Germline CDR1 LNHDA, CDR2 SQIVND (reference sequence). The CDR3 length is 17 residues. CDR3 in amino acids: CASSIPRVWKTDSPLHF. CDR3 nucleotide sequence: TGTGCCAGTAGTATCCCTAGGGTTTGGAAAACGGATTCACCCCTCCACTTT.

The chain carries TRBV11-3 and TRBJ2-5; D may be TRBD1 (6 bases). The germline V and J ends were trimmed by 5 bases and 5 bases, with 18 bases remaining between them. Germline V gene sequence: CDR1 SGHNT, CDR2 YENEEA. The CDR3 consists of 15 residues. The CDR3, as DNA: TGTGCCAGCAGCGATTGGGACCCTAGGGGGGAGACCCAGTACTTC. Translation: CASSDWDPRGETQYF.

The V gene is TRBV4-2, the J gene TRBJ2-7, with D perhaps TRBD2 (6 bases). Trimming took 0 bases from V and 0 from J, leaving 9 bases between them. The CDR3 is 15 residues long. Germline V gives CDR1 LGHNA, CDR2 YNFKEQ. The CDR3 here is CASSQEGGGSYEQYF. CDR3 DNA: TGTGCCAGCAGCCAAGAGGGGGGTGGCTCCTACGAGCAGTACTTC.

The rearrangement joins TRBV7-9 to TRBJ1-5; a weak D match, TRBD1 (5 bases). Germline CDR1 is SEHNR and CDR2 is FQNEAQ (reference sequence). This CDR3 region has 14 residues. Between the trimmed V and J ends, which lost 4 bases and 5 bases, there was a span of 12 bases. CDR3 amino acids: CASSYTGGDQPQHF. For the CDR3, the DNA is TGTGCCAGCAGCTACACAGGTGGGGATCAGCCCCAGCATTTT.

This clone was seen once. The gene calls are TRBV19 and TRBJ2-5; TRBD1 matches at 7 bases. Germline V gene sequence: CDR1 LNHDA, CDR2 SQIVND (reference sequence). The CDR3 extends over 14 amino acids. V shed 6 bases and J 2 bases; nucleotides not matched to a gene: 6. The CDR3 DNA sequence: TGTGCCAGTAGCCGGTTCAGGGGGCAAGAGACCCAGTACTTC. Translated, it gives CASSRFRGQETQYF.

The rearrangement joins TRBV7-6 to TRBJ1-4; D gene uncertain. CDR1 is SGHVS, CDR2 FNYEAQ, per germline. Trimming took off 1 base at V and 5 bases at J, with 11 bases between the two ends. CDR3 length equals 15 residues. In DNA, the CDR3 is TGTGCCAGCAGCTTAGGGCCTACACGCAATGAAAAACTGTTTTTT. It yields the protein CASSLGPTRNEKLFF.

The rearrangement joins TRBV7-2 to TRBJ2-3; a possible D gene is TRBD2 (9 bases). This CDR3 has 16 residues. V was clipped by 3 bases and J by 4 bases, with 17 bases between them. Germline V gene lookup returns CDR1 SGHTA and CDR2 FQGNSA. The CDR3 DNA is TGTGCCAGCAGCTTTTCGCTAGCGGGACAGGCAGATACGCAGTATTTT. Its translation is CASSFSLAGQADTQYF.

This chain joins TRBV2 and TRBJ2-2, with TRBD2 matching 10 bases. V trimming: 5 bases; J trimming: 3 bases; junction bases outside the gene matches: 3. The CDR3 loop spans 15 amino acids. Germline CDR1 and CDR2: SNHLY and FYNNEI. The chain's CDR3 is CASSPLAGDTGELFF. CDR3 DNA sequence: TGTGCCAGCAGTCCGCTAGCGGGAGACACCGGGGAGCTGTTTTTT.